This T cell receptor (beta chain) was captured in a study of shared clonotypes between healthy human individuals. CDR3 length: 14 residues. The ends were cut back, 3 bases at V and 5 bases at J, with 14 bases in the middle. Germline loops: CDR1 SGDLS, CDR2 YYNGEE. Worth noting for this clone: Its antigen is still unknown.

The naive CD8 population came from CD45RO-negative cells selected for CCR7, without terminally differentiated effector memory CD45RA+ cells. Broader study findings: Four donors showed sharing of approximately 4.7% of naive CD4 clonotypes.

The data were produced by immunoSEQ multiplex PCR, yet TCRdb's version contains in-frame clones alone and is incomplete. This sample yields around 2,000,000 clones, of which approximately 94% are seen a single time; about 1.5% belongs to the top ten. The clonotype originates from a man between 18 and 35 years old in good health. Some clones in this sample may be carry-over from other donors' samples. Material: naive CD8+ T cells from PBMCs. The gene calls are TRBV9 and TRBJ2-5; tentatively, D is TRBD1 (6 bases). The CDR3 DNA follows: TGTGCCAGCAGCGGACGACAGGTGGGGGAGACCCAGTACTTC. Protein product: CASSGRQVGETQYF.